This T cell receptor (beta chain) was recorded in a study of blood T cell repertoires in COVID-19 (dated by TCRdb to 2018 to 2021). Background on the whole study: Samples covering the acute and convalescent phases of COVID-19 were provided by collaborators in the United States, Italy and Spain. Samples came from the ongoing ImmuneRACE study (first 160 participants) plus 1,254 subjects from 6 global collaborators. Subjects who had been exposed to COVID-19, were actively infected with it, or had recovered from it provided the deeply sampled blood TCRbeta repertoires that made up the dataset. HLA class I and class II types, where available, came from metadata supplied by the sample provider rather than from assay-based typing. The repertoires were made available in a free public database intended to serve as a resource for research on the immune response to SARS-CoV-2. Nearly every sample came with metadata listing a de-identified subject ID, COVID-19 status, age in years and sex. The material from the prospective study consisted of cDNA or gDNA derived from T cells, B-cell-depleted T cells, or PBMCs. Overall results and qualifications from the work: How much clinical and demographic metadata was included differed by source and by participant, and the metadata was provided uncurated.

A remark on this clone: Its target antigen remains unknown. Base quality data are lacking; no much larger clone is found one base away.

Whole blood was collected in K2EDTA tubes by collaborating institutions according to the institutions' own protocols. For TCRbeta analysis, collaborators shipped samples in one of three forms: frozen whole blood, isolated PBMCs, or DNA extracted from either of those sample types. The immunoSEQ Assay, a bias-controlled multiplex PCR, was used to amplify TCRbeta CDR3 regions from genomic DNA. Under the source paper's analysis protocol: The number of nucleated cells in each sample was estimated from the amplification of reference gene primers within the assay. To quantify the absolute abundance of each unique TCRbeta CDR3 rearrangement, sequence reads were collapsed and filtered. For each sample, productive Simpson clonality was calculated as the square root of Simpson's diversity index over productive rearrangements. As stored in TCRdb, this immuneACCESS dataset retains in-frame rearrangements with V and J assigned. A fraction of the clones does not appear; measured against another copy, unresolved V genes explain less than half of the discrepancy, and the remainder lacks a known reason. D and trimming were read from the DNA, whereas the V and J calls and clone size are those reported in that table. Counted in this sample were about 210,000 clones; around 82% of them appeared once. 2% to 3% of the sample goes to the ten largest clones.

V has 1 base trimmed and J has 1 base trimmed; junction bases matching no gene number 6. From the cysteine through the phenylalanine, the CDR3 covers 18 amino acids. Left in the record is the CDR3 DNA by itself, 54 bases read in frame from the first base. As encoded in the germline V gene, CDR1 is KGHSH while CDR2 is LQKENI. The receptor comes from a woman in her thirties or forties with active or convalescent COVID-19. This chain joins TRBV18 to TRBJ2-2; 10 middle bases align to TRBD2. The sequencing sample was made of peripheral blood. CDR3 loop: CASSPRLAGAQNTGELFF. The DNA sequence follows: TGTGCCAGCTCACCACGGCTAGCGGGGGCCCAGAACACCGGGGAGCTGTTTTTT. With the portions outside the CDR3 filled from the reference TRBV18 and TRBJ2-2 genes, the complete variable region becomes NAGVMQNPRHLVRRRGQEARLRCSPMKGHSHVYWYRQLPEEGLKFMVYLQKENIIDESGMPKERFSAEFPKEGPSILRIQQVVRGDSAAYFCASSPRLAGAQNTGELFFGEGSRLTVL.